Below, 15 T cell receptor beta chains from the same sample are listed, as sequenced in a study of siplizumab effects on memory and regulatory T cells. TCRdb's copy holds only in-frame clones and misses some; the assay was immunoSEQ multiplex PCR. The sample lists under 140,000 clones; roughly 92% were seen once. The sample comprised CD4+ T cells sorted from blood. The receptor set was obtained from a human donor in good health.

V is TRBV18 and J is TRBJ1-4; 12 bases agree with TRBD1. Germline V lookup: CDR1 KGHSH, CDR2 LQKENI. The CDR3 sequence is 16 residues long. J gave up 8 bases and V 2 bases, and 6 bases lay outside the gene matches. The CDR3 DNA sequence: TGTGCCAGCTCACCAGGGACAGGGGGCGCAGGGGAAAAACTGTTTTTT. This gives the protein CASSPGTGGAGEKLFF.

Note on this clone: Distinct nucleotide sequences in the sample also encode this CDR3. The gene calls are TRBV4-1 and TRBJ1-1; 9 bases align to TRBD1. Per germline, CDR1 MGHRA and CDR2 YSYEKL. J was trimmed by 5 bases and V by 3 bases; bases with no gene match: 4. The CDR3 runs to 14 residues. The CDR3 loop is CASSQDRGRTEAFF. DNA for the CDR3: TGCGCCAGCAGCCAGGACAGGGGAAGAACTGAAGCTTTCTTT.

This chain connects TRBV7-6 to TRBJ2-1; perhaps TRBD2 as D (5 bases). The germline V gene encodes CDR1 SGHVS and CDR2 FNYEAQ. V was cut by 5 bases and J by 1 base, with 12 bases left in between. There are 15 residues in the CDR3. The CDR3: CASSLSGQSYNEQFF. CDR3 DNA sequence: TGTGCCAGCAGCCTAAGCGGTCAGTCCTACAATGAGCAGTTCTTC.

The gene calls are TRBV12-5 and TRBJ1-2; TRBD1 agrees at 8 bases. Trimming took 4 bases from V and 5 from J; bases not matched to a gene: 6. Germline lookup yields CDR1 LGHNT and CDR2 FRNRAP. The CDR3 length is 14 residues. The CDR3 DNA follows: TGTGCTAGTGGTTCACGGACAGGGCCGTATGGCTACACCTTC. This encodes CASGSRTGPYGYTF.

The CDR3 bases are TGCGCCAGCAGCCGAGGACTAGCGGGAGCAGATACGCAGTATTTT. Translation gives CASSRGLAGADTQYF. This chain links TRBV10-1 with TRBJ2-3; 13 nucleotides agree with TRBD2. The CDR3 is 15 amino acids. Germline trimming cut 6 bases from V and 4 bases from J; bases unmatched to any gene: 4. From germline, CDR1 is WNHNN and CDR2 SYGVQD (reference sequence).

The V gene is TRBV11-2, the J gene TRBJ1-2; 9 bases are shared with TRBD1. Germline CDR1 SGHAT, CDR2 FQNNGV. J lost 0 bases, V lost 4 bases, and 6 bases had no gene match. The CDR3 is 16 amino acids. DNA of the CDR3: TGTGCCAGCAGCTCACGTCGGACAGGGGCTAACTATGGCTACACCTTC. Translated: CASSSRRTGANYGYTF.

V and J are TRBV25-1 and TRBJ2-1; TRBD1 or TRBD2 may be the D gene (5 bases each). The CDR3 has 14 amino acids. In germline, CDR1 is MGHDK, CDR2 SYGVNS. Trimming cost V 6 bases and J 0 bases, with 9 bases left between them. The CDR3 DNA sequence: TGTGCCAGCAGAGGGGAGCCCTCCTACAATGAGCAGTTCTTC. Its protein product is CASRGEPSYNEQFF.

V gene TRBV5-1 combines with J gene TRBJ2-5, with 14 bases identical to TRBD2. There are 17 residues in the CDR3. Germline V gives CDR1 SGHRS, CDR2 YFSETQ. Trimming cost V 3 bases and J 5 bases; bases outside gene matches: 9. Here the CDR3 reads CASSWGLAGVIVETQYF. The CDR3, as DNA: TGCGCCAGCAGCTGGGGACTAGCGGGAGTAATCGTTGAGACCCAGTACTTC.

V and J are TRBV18 and TRBJ1-1; D is uncertain. V was clipped by 1 base and J by 4 bases, with 16 bases between them. Germline loops: CDR1 KGHSH, CDR2 LQKENI. The CDR3 covers 16 residues. Here the CDR3 reads CASSPLSTRGVTEAFF. DNA for the CDR3: TGTGCCAGCTCACCACTCTCGACTCGCGGGGTCACTGAAGCTTTCTTT. Variable domain in full (rest from reference TRBV18 and TRBJ1-1): NAGVMQNPRHLVRRRGQEARLRCSPMKGHSHVYWYRQLPEEGLKFMVYLQKENIIDESGMPKERFSAEFPKEGPSILRIQQVVRGDSAAYFCASSPLSTRGVTEAFFGQGTRLTVV.

The V call is TRBV10-3, the J call TRBJ2-7, with a tentative D call TRBD1 (6 bases). The CDR3 extends over 14 amino acids. Germline CDR1 and CDR2: ENHRY and SYGVKD. The V gene lost 6 bases and the J gene lost 2 bases, with 14 bases spanning the gap. The CDR3 bases are TGTGCCATCAGGCGCCAGGGGTCGACCTACGAGCAGTACTTC. It translates to CAIRRQGSTYEQYF.

The chain couples TRBV6-5 to TRBJ1-4; 9 bases align to TRBD1. This CDR3 spans 15 amino acids. The germline gives CDR1 MNHEY, CDR2 SVGAGI. The V and J ends lost 4 bases and 5 bases, in that order; junction bases with no gene match: 5. CDR3 DNA sequence: TGTGCCAGCAGTTCACGGGGGACAGGGAATGAAAAACTGTTTTTT. It translates to CASSSRGTGNEKLFF.

This clone came up once. This chain uses TRBV6-5 with TRBJ2-5, with TRBD2 identical over 7 bases. The CDR3 loop spans 15 amino acids. Germline CDR1 MNHEY, CDR2 SVGAGI. J lost 4 bases, V lost 5 bases, and 10 bases had no gene match. The CDR3 reads CASSQGRGWRETQYF. The CDR3 region has the DNA TGTGCCAGCAGTCAAGGGCGGGGGTGGCGAGAGACCCAGTACTTC.

The gene calls are TRBV29-1 and TRBJ1-5, with a tentative D call TRBD1 (5 bases). The CDR3 totals 12 residues. The germline gives CDR1 SQVTM, CDR2 ANQGSEA. The V end lost 6 bases, the J end lost 9 bases, and 15 bases lay between the germline ends. The CDR3 DNA reads TGCAGCGTCCAACCGGGGACCGGGCCCCAGCATTTT. Amino acids: CSVQPGTGPQHF.

V usage is TRBV6-6 and J usage is TRBJ1-3, with D maybe TRBD1 (6 bases). V lost 6 bases to trimming and J lost 0 bases, with 12 bases between them. CDR1 is MNHNY, CDR2 SVGAGI, per germline (reference sequence). This CDR3 has 15 residues. The CDR3 DNA is TGTGCCAGCAGCCCGGACAGCGGCTCTGGAAACACCATATATTTT. It specifies CASSPDSGSGNTIYF.

The rearrangement joins TRBV27 to TRBJ2-7; TRBD1 matches 12 bases. The CDR3 runs to 19 residues. CDR1 and CDR2 from the germline V gene are MNHEY and SMNVEV (reference sequence). Germline trimming cut 3 bases from V and 7 bases from J; bases unmatched to any gene: 19. The CDR3 protein is CASSFFRDRGRGSPKEQYF. CDR3 coding DNA: TGTGCCAGCAGTTTTTTCCGGGACAGGGGGCGCGGGAGTCCTAAAGAGCAGTACTTC.